Each of the 27 T cell receptor beta chains below was sequenced from the same sample in a study of blood T cell repertoires in COVID-19. TCRdb's table, derived via immunoSEQ multiplex PCR, lists solely in-frame clones and lacks some. The profile covers 100,000 to 150,000 clones, with roughly 84% appearing a single time and approximately 1.5% taken by the ten largest. Sequences were obtained from peripheral blood. The receptors stem from a man aged 55 to 70 with acute or convalescent COVID-19.

The chain carries TRBV7-3 and TRBJ2-3; D is undetermined. This CDR3 has 13 amino acids. Germline-derived CDR1 and CDR2 are SGHTA and FQGTGA. The V gene lost 3 bases and the J gene lost 4 bases, with 8 bases spanning the gap. CDR3: CASSFRGSDTQYF. The DNA of the CDR3 is TGTGCCAGCAGCTTCAGAGGATCAGATACGCAGTATTTT.

The V call is TRBV24-1, the J call TRBJ2-2; 13 bases align to TRBD2. Germline V gene sequence: CDR1 KGHDR, CDR2 SFDVKD. The CDR3 covers 22 residues. Trimming took 1 base from V and 2 from J; bases not matched to a gene: 15. CDR3 sequence (DNA): TGTGCCACCAGTGATTTCTTTGTCAAAACCGGGACTAGCGGGAAAAACACCGGGGAGCTGTTTTTT. Amino acid sequence: CATSDFFVKTGTSGKNTGELFF.

The rearrangement joins TRBV9 to TRBJ1-3; D not resolved. V gave up 4 bases and J gave up 1 base, with 12 bases separating them. The CDR3 sequence is 15 residues long. Germline CDR1 is SGDLS and CDR2 is YYNGEE. CDR3: CASSSGLGSGNTIYF. In nucleotides, the CDR3 is TGTGCCAGCAGCTCCGGACTGGGGTCTGGAAACACCATATATTTT.

The chain uses TRBV2 and TRBJ1-1, with D uncertain. The germline V and J ends were trimmed by 1 base and 2 bases, with 11 bases remaining between them. Germline CDR1 SNHLY, CDR2 FYNNEI. The CDR3 is made up of 15 amino acids. The CDR3 sequence is CASSEVGGINTEAFF. CDR3 DNA: TGTGCCAGCAGTGAAGTTGGAGGGATAAACACTGAAGCTTTCTTT. Using reference TRBV2 and TRBJ1-1 for the parts outside the CDR3, the full variable domain is EPEVTQTPSHQVTQMGQEVILRCVPISNHLYFYWYRQILGQKVEFLVSFYNNEISEKSEIFDDQFSVERPDGSNFTLKIRSTKLEDSAMYFCASSEVGGINTEAFFGQGTRLTVV.

This chain connects TRBV2 to TRBJ2-3; D is unclear. The germline gives CDR1 SNHLY, CDR2 FYNNEI. This CDR3 comprises 11 residues. The germline V and J ends were trimmed by 11 bases and 0 bases, with 6 bases remaining between them. The CDR3 sequence is CASRSTDTQYF. The CDR3, as DNA: TGTGCCTCCAGGAGCACAGATACGCAGTATTTT.

This clone was observed a few times. The V gene is TRBV5-1, the J gene TRBJ2-7, with a tentative D call TRBD2 (6 bases). V was clipped by 4 bases and J by 6 bases, with 14 bases between them. There are 13 residues in the CDR3. Germline-derived CDR1 and CDR2 are SGHRS and YFSETQ. The CDR3, as DNA: TGCGCCAGCAGCCCAAGCGGAGGGGTCGAGCAGTACTTC. It yields the protein CASSPSGGVEQYF.

This clone has a handful of counts. The DNA for the CDR3 is TGTGCCAGCAGTGGGGACAGGGGGCACGAGCAGTACTTC. This encodes CASSGDRGHEQYF. The chain recombines TRBV2 with TRBJ2-7; TRBD1 agrees at 12 bases. In germline, CDR1 is SNHLY, CDR2 FYNNEI. This CDR3 has 13 residues. The trim removed 4 bases at V and 5 bases at J, leaving 0 bases unmatched.

The chain employs TRBV19 and TRBJ2-1; 11 bases line up with TRBD2. The trim removed 5 bases at V and 4 bases at J, leaving 7 bases unmatched. Germline loops: CDR1 LNHDA, CDR2 SQIVND (reference sequence). The CDR3 extends over 16 amino acids. CDR3 in amino acids: CASSSGLAARYNEQFF. The CDR3 DNA reads as TGTGCCAGTAGTTCGGGACTAGCGGCCAGGTACAATGAGCAGTTCTTC. Variable domain in full (rest from reference TRBV19 and TRBJ2-1): DGGITQSPKYLFRKEGQNVTLSCEQNLNHDAMYWYRQDPGQGLRLIYYSQIVNDFQKGDIAEGYSVSREKKESFPLTVTSAQKNPTAFYLCASSSGLAARYNEQFFGPGTRLTVL.

The rearrangement links TRBV6-5 to TRBJ1-1; D remains ambiguous. V lost 5 bases, J lost 1 base, and 8 bases lay in between. The germline V gene encodes CDR1 MNHEY and CDR2 SVGAGI. The CDR3 runs to 13 residues. CDR3 bases: TGTGCCAGCAGTCCCGACAAGAACACTGAAGCTTTCTTT. This gives the protein CASSPDKNTEAFF.

In its sample, this clone was seen once. This sequence joins TRBV30 and TRBJ1-2, with D possibly TRBD1 on 5 matching bases. Trimming stripped 3 bases from V and 8 bases from J, with 10 bases between. CDR1 and CDR2 (germline): GTSNPN, SVGIG (reference sequence). This CDR3 spans 11 amino acids. The DNA for the CDR3 is TGTGCCTGGAGGCAGGGATACGGCTACACCTTC. Protein sequence: CAWRQGYGYTF.

The chain employs TRBV30 and TRBJ1-4, with D possibly TRBD1 on 5 matching bases. CDR1 is GTSNPN, CDR2 SVGIG, per germline (reference sequence). CDR3 length: 15 amino acids. The germline V and J ends were trimmed by 4 bases and 4 bases, with 16 bases remaining between them. CDR3 in DNA: TGTGCCTGGAATACCCTGGGGGGGATTAATGAAAAACTGTTTTTT. It encodes CAWNTLGGINEKLFF.

This chain links TRBV3-1 (or the pseudogene TRBV3-2) with TRBJ2-1; the match to TRBD2 covers 10 bases. V lost 0 bases, J lost 6 bases, and 8 bases stayed unmatched. Per germline, CDR1 LGHDT and CDR2 YNNKEL (reference sequence). This CDR3 spans 17 amino acids. CDR3 in amino acids: CASSQDGIAGGRNEQFF. The DNA of the CDR3 is TGTGCCAGCAGCCAAGATGGAATAGCGGGGGGCCGCAATGAGCAGTTCTTC.

The chain uses TRBV19 and TRBJ1-6, with TRBD1 matching 9 bases. The trim removed 0 bases at V and 10 bases at J, leaving 7 bases unmatched. Germline CDR1 reads LNHDA; CDR2 reads SQIVND (reference sequence). CDR3 length equals 16 residues. CDR3 nucleotide sequence: TGTGCCAGTAGTATAGATGGGACAGGGCCGAGCTCACCCCTCCACTTT. This encodes CASSIDGTGPSSPLHF.

This sequence joins TRBV3-1 (or the pseudogene TRBV3-2) and TRBJ2-2, with 8 bases fitting TRBD2. The trim removed 4 bases at V and 0 bases at J, leaving 1 base unmatched. Germline V CDR1 and CDR2: LGHDT, YNNKEL (reference sequence). The CDR3 is made up of 15 amino acids. CDR3: CASSPGLANTGELFF. The CDR3, as DNA: TGTGCCAGCAGCCCGGGACTAGCGAACACCGGGGAGCTGTTTTTT.

The chain combines TRBV19 with TRBJ2-7, with D uncertain. Germline CDR1 and CDR2: LNHDA and SQIVND (reference sequence). Trimming removed 4 bases at V and 1 base at J, with 8 bases between. The CDR3 has 13 residues. The CDR3 spells CASSNQVSYEQYF. The CDR3 DNA sequence: TGTGCCAGTAGTAACCAGGTATCCTACGAGCAGTACTTC.

There are a few counts of this clone. The genes are TRBV29-1 and TRBJ1-1; D remains ambiguous. Between the trimmed V and J ends, which lost 8 bases and 10 bases, there was a span of 17 bases. CDR3 size: 11 residues. CDR1 and CDR2 (germline): SQVTM, ANQGSEA. Here the CDR3 DNA reads TGCAGCCCTGCCGGGAGGCTAGTAGCTTTCTTT. This encodes CSPAGRLVAFF.

This chain joins TRBV5-1 and TRBJ1-2, with a weak D call TRBD1 (5 bases). Germline assignment: CDR1 SGHRS and CDR2 YFSETQ. This CDR3 contains 13 residues. Trimming removed 4 bases from V and 1 base from J, with 8 bases in between. The CDR3 DNA reads as TGCGCCAGCAGCGGGGCAGATAACTATGGCTACACCTTC. It codes for CASSGADNYGYTF.

The J gene is TRBJ1-1, the V gene TRBV14, with unresolved D. CDR3 length: 14 amino acids. Trimming took 1 base from V and 7 from J, leaving 13 bases between them. Looked up from germline, CDR1 is SGHDN and CDR2 is FVKESK. Here the CDR3 DNA reads TGTGCCAGCAGCCAAGTAATGCGCCTCGGTGAAGCTTTCTTT. Translating gives CASSQVMRLGEAFF.

The gene calls are TRBV3-1 (or the pseudogene TRBV3-2) and TRBJ1-4; no firm D call. This CDR3 is 14 amino acids long. Trimming left V 4 bases short and J 4 bases short, with 10 bases between. Germline CDR1 and CDR2: LGHDT and YNNKEL (reference sequence). DNA of the CDR3: TGTGCCAGCAGCCCCGGCCAGGTTAATGAAAAACTGTTTTTT. Translated: CASSPGQVNEKLFF.

V usage is TRBV4-2 and J usage is TRBJ2-3, with 8 bases fitting TRBD2. The CDR3 sequence is 17 residues long. Germline V gene sequence: CDR1 LGHNA, CDR2 YNFKEQ. Losses at the gene ends were 1 base for V and 5 bases for J; bases not matched to a gene: 11. In DNA, the CDR3 is TGTGCCAGCAGCCAAGCGCTCGGTAGCGGGGCTGGAGATACGCAGTATTTT. This sequence encodes CASSQALGSGAGDTQYF.

This rearrangement joins TRBV7-3 to TRBJ1-5; 7 bases fit TRBD1. Germline V lookup: CDR1 SGHTA, CDR2 FQGTGA. J gave up 0 bases and V 6 bases, and 5 bases lay outside the gene matches. The CDR3 is 15 residues long. The CDR3 region has the DNA TGTGCCAGCAGAATCGGGACAGATAGCAATCAGCCCCAGCATTTT. This translates into CASRIGTDSNQPQHF.

The chain combines TRBV12-3 or TRBV12-4 with TRBJ2-7; 9 bases align to TRBD2. The CDR3 totals 13 residues. Trimming at V came to 10 bases and at J to 1 base, leaving 5 bases not matched to a gene. The CDR3 bases are TGTGCCACCAGACTAGCGGCTTCCTACGAGCAGTACTTC. This sequence encodes CATRLAASYEQYF.

The rearrangement links TRBV4-2 to TRBJ1-2, with 7 bases lining up with TRBD1. Germline loops: CDR1 LGHNA, CDR2 YNFKEQ. The CDR3 covers 15 residues. V gave up 0 bases and J gave up 4 bases; unmatched junction bases: 5. In DNA form, the CDR3 reads TGTGCCAGCAGCCAAGATGAGGGACAGTTCTATGGCTACACCTTC. It translates to CASSQDEGQFYGYTF.

The chain employs TRBV14 and TRBJ2-1, with D tentatively TRBD1 (6 bases). Germline V lookup: CDR1 SGHDN, CDR2 FVKESK. Trimming stripped 0 bases from V and 10 bases from J, with 10 bases between. CDR3 length: 13 amino acids. CDR3 residues: CASSQDRGSEQFF. CDR3 nucleotide sequence: TGTGCCAGCAGCCAAGATAGGGGGAGCGAGCAGTTCTTC.

This sequence joins TRBV27 and TRBJ2-3, with 7 nucleotides matching TRBD2. The V segment lost 3 bases and the J segment 3 bases; nucleotides outside the gene matches: 9. This CDR3 is built from 16 residues. Germline V gives CDR1 MNHEY, CDR2 SMNVEV (reference sequence). The CDR3 nucleotides are TGTGCCAGCAGTTTTAGCCGGGGGGACTTTACAGATACGCAGTATTTT. Its protein product is CASSFSRGDFTDTQYF.

This chain links TRBV27 with TRBJ2-1, with D hard to call. V lost 0 bases, J lost 5 bases, and 5 bases lay in between. The CDR3 runs 13 residues. Germline CDR1 and CDR2: MNHEY and SMNVEV (reference sequence). Here the CDR3 reads CASSLSSNNEQFF. CDR3 nucleotides: TGTGCCAGCAGTTTATCCTCTAACAATGAGCAGTTCTTC.

The chain employs TRBV19 and TRBJ1-2; a possible D gene is TRBD1 (6 bases). Trimming removed 5 bases at V and 3 bases at J, with 7 bases between. CDR1 and CDR2 (germline): LNHDA, SQIVND (reference sequence). The CDR3 is 12 residues long. The DNA for the CDR3 is TGTGCCAGTAGTCCAGGGGACTATGGCTACACCTTC. Its translation is CASSPGDYGYTF.